Detailed here is one T cell receptor (beta chain). Its target is unknown. Germline lookup yields CDR1 KGHDR and CDR2 SFDVKD. V dropped 9 bases and J dropped 5; count of bases not matched to a gene: 7. The CDR3 contains 14 residues. The authors drew about 9.5 milliliters of peripheral blood from each donor. This record comes from a study of blood T cells in healthy people across ages. Findings and limits, study-wide: TCR beta diversity tracked closely with naive T cell percentage.

Then a second PCR, running roughly 6 to 11 cycles, was carried out with a sample-barcoded 5' primer and a J-beta primer mix. A 12-random-nucleotide template-switch adaptor tagged each cDNA molecule. Every sample gave at least 2.5 million paired-end reads containing CDR3. Via MiXCR, TCRdb re-called the 5' RACE reads, giving one row per CDR3 protein. The sample includes about 580,000 distinct CDR3 sequences, 40% to 55% seen only once; the top ten take around 24%. The chain uses TRBV24-1 and TRBJ2-1; 9 bases align to TRBD2. Sequencing was carried out using blood. The TCR comes from a man older than 75 in good health. CDR3 DNA: TGTGCCACCGATAGCGGGAGTGGTAACAATGAGCAGTTCTTC. This sequence encodes CATDSGSGNNEQFF.